The present entry profiles one TCR beta chain with its context. CDR1 and CDR2 from the germline V gene are MNHNS and SASEGT. This CDR3 region has 14 residues. The ends lost 3 bases at V and 7 bases at J; junction bases unmatched: 5. Original data processing: Amplification of reference gene primers provided the estimated nucleated cell counts. The protocol was immunoSEQ multiplex PCR, while the TCRdb copy is restricted to in-frame clones and leaves out a portion. V and J calls and clone size are as listed in that table; D and trimming were resolved from the DNA. The sample gives 64,000 or so clones, 82% of which show up once; 10% to 15% is in the top ten. The data are from a study of blood T cell repertoires in COVID-19.

The sample taken for sequencing was peripheral blood. V gene TRBV6-1 combines with J gene TRBJ2-1; the match to TRBD1 covers 8 bases. This clonotype was obtained from a human donor in a cohort sampled during active COVID-19. CDR3 bases: TGTGCCAGCAGTGACCGACAGGGGCCGAATGAGCAGTTCTTC. Translation gives CASSDRQGPNEQFF.